The next 20 T cell receptor beta chains were all read from a single sample in a study of human T cells and chemical hapten exposure. Time point specified: patch test 1, 2 weeks after DPC sensitization. As to treatment: therapeutic diphenylcyclopropenone sensitization with weekly scalp DPC. Via MiXCR, TCRdb re-called the RACE reads, giving one row per CDR3 protein. This table holds approximately 350,000 distinct CDR3 sequences, roughly 6.9% found once. Sequencing was performed on whole blood, taken in connection with sensitization to the hapten diphenylcyclopropenone (DPC). The receptors originated from a woman younger than 30 with alopecia areata. Some clones in this sample may be carry-over from other donors' samples.

This clonotype was picked up many times. The gene calls are TRBV7-2 and TRBJ1-6; 7 bases agree with TRBD1. This CDR3 is built from 15 residues. The germline V gene has CDR1 SGHTA and CDR2 FQGNSA. The V segment lost 1 base and the J segment 3 bases; nucleotides outside the gene matches: 0. DNA of the CDR3: TGTGCCAGCAGCTTAGGGGACAGCTATAATTCACCCCTCCACTTT. Its protein product is CASSLGDSYNSPLHF.

CDR3 nucleotides: TGCAGCGTTGTCTTTACCGGGACGCCTCGGACCCTCCACTTT. This gives the protein CSVVFTGTPRTLHF. The V and J genes are TRBV29-1 and TRBJ1-6, with D perhaps TRBD1 (5 bases). Looked up from germline, CDR1 is SQVTM and CDR2 is ANQGSEA. The CDR3 covers 14 residues. V lost 4 bases, J lost 14 bases, and 21 bases lay in between.

In the case of this clonotype: A much larger clone sits a single nucleotide away, making a read error possible. The genes are TRBV4-1 and TRBJ1-1; the D gene is possibly TRBD1 (5 bases). Germline V CDR1 and CDR2: MGHRA, YSYEKL. CDR3 size: 15 residues. CDR3 region: CASSRTETDNTEALF. The CDR3 DNA reads as TGCGCCAGCAGCCGTACCGAGACGGACAACACTGAAGCTCTCTTT.

This rearrangement joins TRBV20-1 to TRBJ2-5; 10 positions agree with TRBD2. The CDR3 length is 14 residues. The V and J ends lost 5 bases and 5 bases, in that order; junction bases with no gene match: 8. Per germline, CDR1 DFQATT and CDR2 SNEGSKA (reference sequence). The CDR3 DNA follows: TGCAGTGCTCCCCGAGCGGGGGGGGGTGAGACCCAGTACTTC. Its protein product is CSAPRAGGGETQYF.

This clonotype came up many times. The CDR3 region is CASTSSGLLDNQPQHF. In DNA, the CDR3 is TGTGCCAGCACCTCCTCCGGACTTCTAGACAATCAGCCCCAGCATTTT. This chain joins TRBV2 and TRBJ1-5, with D unclear. The CDR3 loop spans 16 amino acids. V lost 7 bases and J 3 bases, leaving 19 bases between the germline ends. From germline, CDR1 is SNHLY and CDR2 FYNNEI.

This clonotype appeared a few times. This chain uses TRBV5-6 with TRBJ1-2; D might be TRBD1 (5 bases). The V end lost 4 bases, the J end lost 5 bases, and 21 bases lay between the germline ends. CDR3 length equals 16 residues. In germline, CDR1 is SGHDT, CDR2 YYEEEE. The DNA for the CDR3 is TGTGCCAGCAGCCAACGGCTCAGGGAGGTATTTTATGGCTACACCTTC. This encodes CASSQRLREVFYGYTF.

The rearrangement joins TRBV4-3 to TRBJ1-6, with D hard to call. Germline V gene data show CDR1 as LGHNA and CDR2 as YSLEER. V was clipped by 3 bases and J by 8 bases, with 11 bases between them. This CDR3 comprises 14 residues. The DNA of the CDR3 is TGCGCCAGCAGCCACCGGACGCCCCATTCACCCCTCCACTTT. Its protein is CASSHRTPHSPLHF.

V and J are TRBV21-1 and TRBJ1-4; the table assigns TRBD1, which was not confirmed against the DNA. TRBV21-1 corresponds to a pseudogene. This CDR3 is built from 12 residues. The CDR3 DNA follows: TGTGCCAGCCCCCAGGGGCGCGAAAAACTGTTTTTT. Translating gives CASPQGREKLFF.

At least ten counts were recorded for this clonotype. The V gene is TRBV7-9, the J gene TRBJ1-4, with 7 bases fitting TRBD1. This CDR3 comprises 15 residues. The junction had 3 bases not matched to a gene; V was cut back by 1 base and J by 4 bases. Per germline, CDR1 SEHNR and CDR2 FQNEAQ (reference sequence). The CDR3 sequence is CASSLGGQINEKLFF. As DNA, the CDR3 is TGTGCCAGCAGCTTAGGGGGACAGATTAATGAAAAACTGTTTTTT.

This clonotype was recorded at least ten times. The chain combines TRBV20-1 with TRBJ1-3; D unresolved. The V end lost 6 bases, the J end lost 4 bases, and 16 bases lay between the germline ends. The CDR3 length is 14 residues. Germline lookup yields CDR1 DFQATT and CDR2 SNEGSKA (reference sequence). The CDR3 DNA reads TGCAGTGCGGAAGATCGGGCTGCCGGAAACACCATATATTTT. Translating gives CSAEDRAAGNTIYF.

At least ten counts were recorded for this clonotype. The chain carries TRBV12-5 and TRBJ2-7; the D is unclear. V was cut by 2 bases and J by 6 bases, with 14 bases left in between. This CDR3 is built from 14 residues. Germline V gives CDR1 LGHNT, CDR2 FRNRAP. The CDR3 here is CASGLPGILAEQYF. CDR3 sequence (DNA): TGTGCTAGTGGTTTGCCTGGTATTCTCGCCGAGCAGTACTTC.

V is TRBV2 and J is TRBJ1-4, with D unresolved. Per the germline V gene, CDR1 is SNHLY and CDR2 is FYNNEI. This CDR3 has 10 residues. V lost 8 bases and J lost 7, with 5 bases in between. The CDR3 nucleotides read TGTGCCAGCGAGGGTGAAAAACTGTTTTTT. It is translated as CASEGEKLFF.

V gene TRBV7-9 combines with J gene TRBJ2-3; D remains ambiguous. Germline-derived CDR1 and CDR2 are SEHNR and FQNEAQ (reference sequence). The CDR3 has 15 residues. Deletions cut 1 base from V and 3 bases from J, with 11 bases between. In nucleotides, the CDR3 is TGTGCCAGCAGCTTAGTGTCAAGTCCGACAGATACGCAGTATTTT. Translation gives CASSLVSSPTDTQYF.

V and J are TRBV6-2 or TRBV6-3 and TRBJ1-5; 7 bases line up with TRBD1. The germline V gene encodes CDR1 MNHEY and CDR2 SVGEGT. V gave up 7 bases and J gave up 7 bases; unmatched junction bases: 7. CDR3 length: 13 amino acids. CDR3 coding DNA: TGTGCCAGCACAGGGGGAAGGGGACAGCCCCAGCATTTT. Its protein is CASTGGRGQPQHF.

Only a few counts were recorded for this clonotype. The chain couples TRBV27 to TRBJ1-2; TRBD1 matches at 10 bases. The CDR3 spans 16 residues. V was pared by 5 bases and J by 2 bases, with 8 bases of the junction left unmatched. Germline CDR1 and CDR2: MNHEY and SMNVEV (reference sequence). The CDR3, as DNA: TGTGCCAGCAGTGGATCCGACAGGGGGCTCAACTATGGCTACACCTTC. Translating it yields CASSGSDRGLNYGYTF.

This clonotype has ten or more counts. The J gene is TRBJ2-7, the V gene TRBV10-3; unclear D gene. V lost 6 bases and J lost 3, with 9 bases in between. The germline V gene encodes CDR1 ENHRY and CDR2 SYGVKD. The CDR3 sequence is 12 residues long. CDR3 nucleotide sequence: TGTGCCATCAGGGACGCTAACTACGAGCAGTACTTC. Translating gives CAIRDANYEQYF.

This clonotype was seen only a few times. The rearrangement uses TRBV12-3 or TRBV12-4 and TRBJ2-1; possibly TRBD1 for D (6 bases). V lost 2 bases and J 9 bases, leaving 11 bases between the germline ends. The length of the CDR3 is 13 residues. DNA for the CDR3: TGTGCCAGCAGTTTAAAGCAGGGGCTTGAGCAGTTCTTC. Translation: CASSLKQGLEQFF.

This clonotype was counted many times. V and J are TRBV7-9 and TRBJ2-5; weak D call: TRBD2 (6 bases). Germline CDR1 SEHNR, CDR2 FQNEAQ (reference sequence). The CDR3 has 14 amino acids. V shed 5 bases and J shed 2 bases, with 12 bases lying between them. In DNA form, the CDR3 reads TGTGCCAGCAGCGCCGGGGGAGTACAAGAGACCCAGTACTTC. Translating it yields CASSAGGVQETQYF.

The chain recombines TRBV5-1 with TRBJ2-1; TRBD1 aligns across 9 bases. V was pared by 6 bases and J by 9 bases, with 16 bases of the junction left unmatched. The germline gives CDR1 SGHRS, CDR2 YFSETQ. The CDR3 has 16 amino acids. This chain's CDR3 is CASTLWGTGQFGEQFF. The DNA for the CDR3 is TGCGCCAGCACCCTCTGGGGGACAGGGCAGTTCGGTGAGCAGTTCTTC.

CDR3 sequence reads: CASSLFPGGDEQFF. The CDR3 nucleotides read TGTGCCAGCAGTTTATTCCCCGGGGGAGATGAGCAGTTCTTC. The chain has TRBV12-3 or TRBV12-4 and TRBJ2-1; a weak D match, TRBD2 (6 bases). The CDR3 length is 14 residues. Trimming left V 2 bases short and J 8 bases short, with 13 bases between.